This TCR beta chain derives from a study of blood T cell repertoires in COVID-19. Overall study: The United States, Italy and Spain supplied acute and convalescent COVID-19 samples.

Germline assignment: CDR1 ENHRY and CDR2 SYGVKD. The CDR3 length is 15 residues. Trimming took off 6 bases at V and 3 bases at J, with 18 bases between the two ends. Original data processing: Amplification from reference gene primers served as the basis for estimated nucleated cell counts. Libraries were prepared by immunoSEQ multiplex PCR; TCRdb keeps only in-frame clonotypes and omits some of them. D and trimming were read from the DNA, whereas the V and J calls and clone size are those reported in that table. The repertoire has more than 300,000 clones, 90% of them found once; the top ten carry 3.5% to 5%.

This clonotype originated in a woman aged 30 to 39 who had been exposed to COVID-19. The sample consisted of PBMCs or T cells enriched from blood (not recorded which). The rearrangement joins TRBV10-3 to TRBJ2-7, with a tentative D call TRBD1 (5 bases). The CDR3 sequence: CAISFDRRIVYEQYF. CDR3 DNA: TGTGCCATCAGCTTTGACAGACGGATTGTCTACGAGCAGTACTTC.